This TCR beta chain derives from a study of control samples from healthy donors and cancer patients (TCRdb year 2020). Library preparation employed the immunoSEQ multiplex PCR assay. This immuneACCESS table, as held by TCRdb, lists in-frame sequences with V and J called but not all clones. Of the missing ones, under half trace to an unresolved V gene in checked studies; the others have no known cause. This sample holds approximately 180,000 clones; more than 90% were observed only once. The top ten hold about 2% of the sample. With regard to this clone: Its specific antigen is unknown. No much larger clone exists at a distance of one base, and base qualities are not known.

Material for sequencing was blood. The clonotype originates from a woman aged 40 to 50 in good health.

For the CDR3, the sequence is CASTDLAGGSLSGNTIYF. The DNA sequence follows: TGTGCCAGCACCGACCTCGCCGGGGGAAGCCTGTCTGGAAACACCATATATTTT. Rearrangement joined TRBV5-4 to TRBJ1-3, with a tentative D gene TRBD1 over 5 matching bases. Including the terminal cysteine and phenylalanine, the CDR3 comprises 18 residues. Only the CDR3 region is kept as DNA, spanning 54 bases read in frame from base 1. The germline V gene (reference sequence) gives CDR1 as SGHNT and CDR2 as YYREEE. Trimming at the junction amounts to 6 bases on V and 1 base on J, and the germline ends lie 23 bases apart.